These 27 T cell receptor beta chains were all obtained from the same sample, sequenced in a study of T-cell reconstitution after alpha-beta-depleted transplantation in children. Library preparation (for TCRbeta) was performed with unique molecular identifiers. From the PCR reads, TCRdb called clonotypes with MiXCR, one entry per CDR3 protein. The sample lists 90,000 to 100,000 distinct CDR3 sequences; more than 20% were seen once. Sequencing used PBMCs, obtained before TCRalphabeta/CD19-depleted stem cell transplant. These receptors all stem from a boy aged 2-15 years with acute lymphoblastic leukemia, due to receive a stem cell transplant.

The J gene is TRBJ2-2, the V gene TRBV20-1; D uncertain. This CDR3 region has 12 residues. V lost 3 bases to trimming and J lost 4 bases, with 6 bases between them. Germline V lookup: CDR1 DFQATT, CDR2 SNEGSKA (reference sequence). The CDR3 DNA reads TGCAGTGCTAGTCAATTCACCGGGGAGCTGTTTTTT. This gives the protein CSASQFTGELFF.

The rearrangement joins TRBV11-1 to TRBJ2-1, with 11 nucleotides matching TRBD2. The CDR3 is 21 amino acids. Looked up from germline, CDR1 is SGHAT and CDR2 is FQDESV (reference sequence). V was pared by 1 base and J by 0 bases, with 14 bases of the junction left unmatched. The CDR3 reads CASSLGFPGLAVLRSYNEQFF. DNA for the CDR3: TGTGCCAGCAGCTTAGGATTCCCGGGACTAGCGGTACTTCGCTCCTACAATGAGCAGTTCTTC.

The chain uses TRBV6-5 and TRBJ2-1, with no clear D. Germline V gene lookup returns CDR1 MNHEY and CDR2 SVGAGI. The CDR3 is made up of 15 amino acids. Trimming removed 2 bases from V and 0 bases from J, with 8 bases in between. CDR3: CASSYGPSSYNEQFF. CDR3 nucleotides: TGTGCCAGCAGTTACGGGCCGAGCTCCTACAATGAGCAGTTCTTC.

This clonotype was seen a handful of times. This chain uses TRBV5-1 with TRBJ1-1; weak D call: TRBD1 (6 bases). The CDR3 sequence is 18 residues long. The V gene lost 5 bases and the J gene lost 0 bases, with 23 bases spanning the gap. Germline values: CDR1 SGHRS, CDR2 YFSETQ. The CDR3 DNA is TGCGCCAGCAGTAGGGGACATAGGACAGTTACAATGAACACTGAAGCTTTCTTT. It translates to CASSRGHRTVTMNTEAFF.

This clonotype has a handful of counts. The genes are TRBV7-9 and TRBJ2-7; 7 nucleotides line up with TRBD1. The germline CDR1 and CDR2 sequences are SEHNR and FQNEAQ (reference sequence). The CDR3 runs 14 residues. The V gene end was trimmed by 0 bases and the J gene end by 3 bases; junction bases not matched to a gene: 2. The CDR3 sequence: CASSLATGHYEQYF. Here the CDR3 DNA reads TGTGCCAGCAGCTTAGCGACAGGGCACTACGAGCAGTACTTC.

This clonotype has a handful of counts. V is TRBV29-1 and J is TRBJ2-1, with 10 bases matching TRBD2. Germline loops: CDR1 SQVTM, CDR2 ANQGSEA. The CDR3 contains 14 residues. J was trimmed by 8 bases and V by 6 bases; bases with no gene match: 10. The CDR3 reads CSVRTSGGRDEQFF. In DNA form, the CDR3 reads TGCAGCGTGAGGACTAGCGGAGGGAGGGATGAGCAGTTCTTC.

In DNA form, the CDR3 reads TGTGCCAGCAGCCAAGTTTCTTTAGGTATGGGTGAGCAGTTCTTC. This gives the protein CASSQVSLGMGEQFF. The chain has TRBV3-1 and TRBJ2-1; no reliable D call. Trimming stripped 1 base from V and 9 bases from J, with 16 bases between. The CDR3 spans 15 residues. CDR1 LGHDT and CDR2 YNNKEL come from the germline V gene (reference sequence).

The chain has TRBV12-3 or TRBV12-4 and TRBJ2-1, with 14 bases lining up with TRBD2. There are 17 residues in the CDR3. J lost 5 bases, V lost 5 bases, and 8 bases had no gene match. The CDR3 bases are TGTGCCAGCAGTGCCTCCGGGACTAGCGGGAGCCACAATGAGCAGTTCTTC. Residues: CASSASGTSGSHNEQFF.

This clonotype was counted between two and nine times. The chain links TRBV5-1 to TRBJ2-7, with 7 bases matching TRBD2. With V trimmed by 1 base and J by 6 bases, 10 bases remained unmatched. The V gene's germline CDR1 is SGHRS and CDR2 YFSETQ. CDR3 size: 15 residues. CDR3 DNA sequence: TGCGCCAGCAGCTTGTATCAGGGAGGGATCGGCGAGCAGTACTTC. Its protein product is CASSLYQGGIGEQYF.

The V gene is TRBV14, the J gene TRBJ2-2, with D possibly matching TRBD2 (5 bases). The CDR3 runs 15 residues. Germline CDR1 and CDR2: SGHDN and FVKESK. V was trimmed by 4 bases and J by 2 bases, leaving 11 bases between them. CDR3 loop: CASSPGYFNTGELFF. Written as DNA, the CDR3 is TGTGCCAGCAGCCCGGGATACTTTAACACCGGGGAGCTGTTTTTT.

This clonotype has just a few counts. The chain uses TRBV6-2 or TRBV6-3 and TRBJ2-2, with 10 bases aligning to TRBD2. Germline loops: CDR1 MNHEY, CDR2 SVGEGT. With V trimmed by 8 bases and J by 6 bases, 6 bases remained unmatched. The CDR3 is 14 residues long. The CDR3 nucleotides read TGTGCCAGCCGGGGGACTAGCGTTTCCGGGGAGCTGTTTTTT. Protein sequence: CASRGTSVSGELFF.

The chain joins TRBV21-1 to TRBJ2-3; the D call TRBD2 from the table was never checked on the DNA. TRBV21-1 is classified as a pseudogene. The length of the CDR3 is 17 residues. In nucleotides, the CDR3 is TGTGCCAGCAGCAACGATCGACTAGCGGAGGGCACAGATACGCAGTATTTT. Its translation: CASSNDRLAEGTDTQYF.

This clonotype was observed a handful of times. The gene calls are TRBV28 and TRBJ1-1; perhaps TRBD1 as D (5 bases). The germline V gene has CDR1 MDHEN and CDR2 SYDVKM. CDR3 length: 17 amino acids. V was clipped by 7 bases and J by 4 bases, with 25 bases between them. CDR3 protein: CASMGLPEGILSTEAFF. CDR3 DNA: TGTGCCAGCATGGGGCTCCCTGAGGGTATCCTTAGCACTGAAGCTTTCTTT.

As DNA, the CDR3 is TGTGCCAGCAGCCAAGAAAGCAGCGGAGGGGCTCAGGAGACCCAGTACTTC. It translates to CASSQESSGGAQETQYF. V gene TRBV4-2 combines with J gene TRBJ2-5; tentatively, D is TRBD2 (6 bases). Trimming pared 0 bases from V and 5 bases from J, leaving 19 bases between. CDR1 LGHNA and CDR2 YNFKEQ come from the germline V gene. The CDR3 has 17 residues.

This chain connects TRBV6-2 or TRBV6-3 to TRBJ2-1; no firm D call. There are 11 residues in the CDR3. CDR1 is MNHEY and CDR2 is SVGEGT in the germline V gene. V was cut by 7 bases and J by 6 bases, with 7 bases left in between. The CDR3 nucleotides read TGTGCCAGCACCCAATCCAATGAGCAGTTCTTC. It yields the protein CASTQSNEQFF.

In this sample, this clonotype turned up many times. The chain has TRBV7-9 and TRBJ2-1; D tentatively fits TRBD1 or TRBD2 (6 bases each). V was clipped by 5 bases and J by 8 bases, with 22 bases between them. CDR1 is SEHNR, CDR2 FQNEAQ, per germline (reference sequence). This CDR3 is built from 16 residues. The CDR3 sequence: CASSPRTAEGRDEQFF. As DNA, the CDR3 is TGTGCCAGCAGCCCCCGGACAGCGGAGGGGCGCGATGAGCAGTTCTTC.

This clonotype has just a few counts. The chain uses TRBV10-2 and TRBJ2-1; no firm D call. V was shortened by 8 bases and J by 2 bases, with 4 bases between the two germline ends. This CDR3 comprises 11 residues. Germline-derived CDR1 and CDR2 are WSHSY and SAAADI. This CDR3 is CASEAYNEQFF. The CDR3 bases are TGCGCCAGCGAGGCCTACAATGAGCAGTTCTTC.

The J gene is TRBJ2-5, the V gene TRBV7-6; D is undetermined. CDR1 is SGHVS, CDR2 FNYEAQ, per germline. This CDR3 contains 13 residues. The V end lost 5 bases, the J end lost 4 bases, and 11 bases lay between the germline ends. CDR3 amino acids: CASSPRHGETQYF. In nucleotides, the CDR3 is TGTGCCAGCAGCCCCCGACACGGAGAGACCCAGTACTTC.

Only a few counts were recorded for this clonotype. V gene TRBV20-1 combines with J gene TRBJ2-1; tentative D call: TRBD2 (6 bases). V dropped 5 bases and J dropped 6 bases, with 14 bases sitting between them. The CDR3 totals 13 residues. Per the germline V gene, CDR1 is DFQATT and CDR2 is SNEGSKA (reference sequence). The CDR3 region has the DNA TGCAGTGCTTATAGCGGAGGGGCCAATGAGCAGTTCTTC. It encodes CSAYSGGANEQFF.

This clonotype was seen a handful of times. The chain couples TRBV6-1 to TRBJ2-1, with D tentatively TRBD2 (6 bases). The germline gives CDR1 MNHNS, CDR2 SASEGT. The CDR3 loop spans 14 amino acids. Deletions cut 7 bases from V and 3 bases from J, with 13 bases between. The CDR3 sequence: CASTDREFYNEQFF. The CDR3 nucleotides are TGTGCCAGCACGGATCGGGAGTTCTACAATGAGCAGTTCTTC.

Written as DNA, the CDR3 is TGCGCCAGCAGCTTGGAGCAGGGGGCCAAAAACATTCAGTACTTC. Protein sequence: CASSLEQGAKNIQYF. This sequence joins TRBV5-1 and TRBJ2-4, with D maybe TRBD1 (6 bases). Germline CDR1 and CDR2: SGHRS and YFSETQ. The CDR3 length is 15 residues. Trimming shortened V by 0 bases and J by 1 base, and 8 bases separated the two germline ends.

By sample fraction, this clonotype is medium-sized (0.01 to 0.1%). This chain joins TRBV29-1 and TRBJ2-1, with TRBD2 identical over 11 bases. J lost 9 bases, V lost 6 bases, and 10 bases had no gene match. Germline loops: CDR1 SQVTM, CDR2 ANQGSEA. This CDR3 region has 14 residues. CDR3: CSVKTSGVGGEQFF. The CDR3 nucleotides read TGCAGCGTCAAGACTAGCGGGGTCGGGGGTGAGCAGTTCTTC.

This clonotype was picked up a small number of times. The chain is built from TRBV20-1 and TRBJ2-3, with D tentatively TRBD1 or TRBD2 (7 bases each). There are 15 residues in the CDR3. Trimming shortened V by 4 bases and J by 2 bases, and 16 bases separated the two germline ends. CDR1 is DFQATT, CDR2 SNEGSKA, per germline (reference sequence). The CDR3 region is CSANRQGLPTDTQYF. The CDR3 nucleotides read TGCAGTGCTAATCGACAGGGACTACCCACAGATACGCAGTATTTT.

A few counts support this clonotype. This chain joins TRBV25-1 and TRBJ2-6; D ambiguous. With 4 bases removed from V and 1 base from J, the gap between germline ends came to 2 bases. Germline lookup yields CDR1 MGHDK and CDR2 SYGVNS. The CDR3 sequence is 13 residues long. The CDR3 protein is CASSVSGANVLTF. The CDR3 DNA reads TGTGCCAGCAGTGTGTCTGGGGCCAACGTCCTGACTTTC. Complete variable domain (other parts from reference TRBV25-1 and TRBJ2-6): EADIYQTPRYLVIGTGKKITLECSQTMGHDKMYWYQQDPGMELHLIHYSYGVNSTEKGDLSSESTVSRIRTEHFPLTLESARPSHTSQYLCASSVSGANVLTFGAGSRLTVL.

V gene TRBV5-1 combines with J gene TRBJ2-7; D possibly corresponds to TRBD2 (6 bases). V lost 1 base and J lost 3, with 29 bases in between. The CDR3 is 20 amino acids. The V gene's germline CDR1 is SGHRS and CDR2 YFSETQ. The CDR3 DNA follows: TGCGCCAGCAGCTTGCGGTCGGCAGGGCGCATGGACTACCCAATCTACGAGCAGTACTTC. Translated, it gives CASSLRSAGRMDYPIYEQYF. Combining the CDR3 with reference TRBV5-1 and TRBJ2-7 gives the whole variable domain KAGVTQTPRYLIKTRGQQVTLSCSPISGHRSVSWYQQTPGQGLQFLFEYFSETQRNKGNFPGRFSGRQFSNSRSEMNVSTLELGDSALYLCASSLRSAGRMDYPIYEQYFGPGTRLTVT.

Here the CDR3 DNA reads TGTGCCAGCAGTTTCGGTCAGTACCAAGAGACCCAGTACTTC. It specifies CASSFGQYQETQYF. The rearrangement uses TRBV12-3 or TRBV12-4 and TRBJ2-5; D gene uncertain. The V end lost 3 bases, the J end lost 0 bases, and 8 bases lay between the germline ends. The CDR3 extends over 14 amino acids.

The chain couples TRBV28 to TRBJ2-5, with TRBD2 as a possible D gene (6 bases). Germline V gives CDR1 MDHEN, CDR2 SYDVKM. The CDR3 is 15 amino acids. The V and J ends lost 6 bases and 2 bases respectively, with 16 bases between them. The CDR3 is CASRSGGAGQETQYF. CDR3 DNA: TGTGCCAGCAGGTCCGGAGGGGCCGGGCAAGAGACCCAGTACTTC.